This T cell receptor (beta chain) comes out of a study of T cells in Graves' hyperthyroidism and ophthalmopathy. Diagnosing involved the use of clinical symptoms, serum thyroxine and TRAb, thyroid ultrasound and orbital computed tomography. What was amplified from RNA transcripts were TCR beta CDR3 regions. RT-PCR in the first round (using the HTBI primer set) targeted the TCR CDR3. TCRdb re-analysed the multiplex PCR reads in MiXCR, keeping a single row per CDR3 protein. The sample has around 350,000 distinct CDR3 sequences; approximately 15% are singletons. This clonotype was seen repeatedly, ten times or more. Germline lookup yields CDR1 SGHAT and CDR2 FQNNGV. Trimming at V came to 4 bases and at J to 4 bases, leaving 9 bases not matched to a gene. The CDR3 is 15 residues long.

Sequenced material: blood. V gene TRBV11-2 combines with J gene TRBJ2-5; TRBD2 matches 7 bases. The clonotype originates from a woman aged 18 to 35 with Graves' hyperthyroidism that later progressed to Graves' ophthalmopathy. CDR3 in amino acids: CASSSSGGLGETQYF. The CDR3, as DNA: TGTGCCAGCAGCTCCTCGGGGGGTTTGGGAGAGACCCAGTACTTC.